The sequence of this T cell receptor beta chain was determined in a study of blood T cell repertoires in COVID-19. Sequenced by immunoSEQ multiplex PCR; TCRdb stores in-frame clones only, minus some. The repertoire consists of hundreds of thousands of clones, with around 87% occurring once and the leading ten covering less than 1.2%. This clone was counted between two and nine times. V lost 1 base to trimming and J lost 0 bases; unmatched junction nucleotides: 11. This CDR3 has 18 residues. The germline gives CDR1 SGHTA, CDR2 FQGNSA. V and J are TRBV7-2 and TRBJ2-7, with 8 positions matching TRBD2. Sequenced material: PBMCs or T cells enriched from blood (not recorded which). The TCR originated in a man younger than 30 who had recovered from COVID-19. DNA of the CDR3: TGTGCCAGCAGCTTAGTTGTCAGCGCGGGAGGTAACTCCTACGAGCAGTACTTC. Translating it yields CASSLVVSAGGNSYEQYF.